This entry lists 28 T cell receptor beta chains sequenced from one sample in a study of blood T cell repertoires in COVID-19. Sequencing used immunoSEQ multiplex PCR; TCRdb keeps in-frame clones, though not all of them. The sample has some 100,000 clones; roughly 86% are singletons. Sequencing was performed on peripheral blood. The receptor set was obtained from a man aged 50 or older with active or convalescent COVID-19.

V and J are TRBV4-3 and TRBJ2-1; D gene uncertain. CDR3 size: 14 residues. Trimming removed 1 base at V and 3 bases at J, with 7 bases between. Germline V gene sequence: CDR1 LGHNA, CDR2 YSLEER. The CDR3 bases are TGCGCCAGCAGCCAAGTGGTCAGCTACAATGAGCAGTTCTTC. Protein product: CASSQVVSYNEQFF.

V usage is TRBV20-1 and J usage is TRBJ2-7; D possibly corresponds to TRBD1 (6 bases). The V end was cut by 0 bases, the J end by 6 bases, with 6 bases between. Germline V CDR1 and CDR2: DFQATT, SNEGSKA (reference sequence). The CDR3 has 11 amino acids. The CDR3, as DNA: TGCAGTGCTAGAGAGGGGGCCGAGCAGTACGTC. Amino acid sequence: CSAREGAEQYV.

Here the CDR3 DNA reads TGTGCCAGCAGTTCCTTCGTGAACACTGAAGCTTTCTTT. Protein: CASSSFVNTEAFF. This chain uses TRBV6-6 with TRBJ1-1; D call uncertain. Germline V gene data show CDR1 as MNHNY and CDR2 as SVGAGI (reference sequence). This CDR3 is built from 13 residues. Trimming removed 4 bases from V and 0 bases from J, with 6 bases in between.

The CDR3 DNA reads as TGCAGCCCTTCAGCAGGGGGCGTGAACACTGAAGCTTTCTTT. This codes for CSPSAGGVNTEAFF. The chain recombines TRBV29-1 with TRBJ1-1; 8 nucleotides agree with TRBD1. The CDR3 is made up of 14 amino acids. CDR1 and CDR2 (germline): SQVTM, ANQGSEA. The V and J ends lost 8 bases and 0 bases, in that order; junction bases with no gene match: 8.

The CDR3 here is CASSLGGGQGSNQPQHF. The CDR3 DNA sequence: TGTGCCAGCAGTTTAGGAGGCGGGCAGGGGAGCAATCAGCCCCAGCATTTT. The chain uses TRBV28 and TRBJ1-5; tentative D call: TRBD1 (6 bases). CDR1 and CDR2 from the germline V gene are MDHEN and SYDVKM. The CDR3 extends over 17 amino acids. V was shortened by 2 bases and J by 1 base, with 15 bases between the two germline ends. The full variable domain, with the rest looked up from reference TRBV28 and TRBJ1-5, is DVKVTQSSRYLVKRTGEKVFLECVQDMDHENMFWYRQDPGLGLRLIYFSYDVKMKEKGDIPEGYSVSREKKERFSLILESASTNQTSMYLCASSLGGGQGSNQPQHFGDGTRLSIL.

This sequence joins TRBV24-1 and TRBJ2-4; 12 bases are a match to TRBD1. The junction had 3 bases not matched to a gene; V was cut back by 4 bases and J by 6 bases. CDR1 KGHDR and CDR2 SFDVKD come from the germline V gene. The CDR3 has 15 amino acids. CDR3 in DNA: TGTGCCACCAGTGAAGGGACAGGGGGCCGAAACATTCAGTACTTC. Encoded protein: CATSEGTGGRNIQYF.

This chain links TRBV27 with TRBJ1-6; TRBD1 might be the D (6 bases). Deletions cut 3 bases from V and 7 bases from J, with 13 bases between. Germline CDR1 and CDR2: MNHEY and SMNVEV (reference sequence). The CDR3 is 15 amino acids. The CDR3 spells CASSFAGVVNSPLHF. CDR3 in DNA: TGTGCCAGCAGTTTTGCAGGGGTAGTGAATTCACCCCTCCACTTT.

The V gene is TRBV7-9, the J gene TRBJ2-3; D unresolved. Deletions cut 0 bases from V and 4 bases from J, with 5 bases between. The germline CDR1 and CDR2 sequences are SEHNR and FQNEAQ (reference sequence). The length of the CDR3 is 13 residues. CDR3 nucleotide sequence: TGTGCCAGCAGCTTAGCGAGCCCAGATACGCAGTATTTT. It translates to CASSLASPDTQYF.

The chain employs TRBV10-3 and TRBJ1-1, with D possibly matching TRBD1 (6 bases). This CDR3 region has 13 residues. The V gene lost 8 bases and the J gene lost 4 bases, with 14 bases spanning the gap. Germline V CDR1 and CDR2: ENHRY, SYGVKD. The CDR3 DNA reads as TGTGCCATCGGGGGGGGCCTGAGCACTGAAGCTTTCTTT. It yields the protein CAIGGGLSTEAFF.

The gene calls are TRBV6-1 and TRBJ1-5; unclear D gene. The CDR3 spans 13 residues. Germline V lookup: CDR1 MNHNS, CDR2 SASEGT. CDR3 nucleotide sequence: TGTGCGCTGTGCGTAGACACCCCATATCCCCAGCATTTT. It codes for CALCVDTPYPQHF.

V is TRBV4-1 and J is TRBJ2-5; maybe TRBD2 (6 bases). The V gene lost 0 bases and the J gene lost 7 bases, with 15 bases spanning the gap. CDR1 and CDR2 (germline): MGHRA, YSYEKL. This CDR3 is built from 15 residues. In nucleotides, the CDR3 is TGCGCCAGCAGCCAAGATTGGGCGGGGAAGGTGACCCAGTACTTC. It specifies CASSQDWAGKVTQYF.

The CDR3 nucleotides are TGTGCCAGCAGTGAGGCTAGGTCGGGGGAGCAGTACGTC. This encodes CASSEARSGEQYV. The chain uses TRBV6-4 and TRBJ2-7; D is perhaps TRBD2 (5 bases). The length of the CDR3 is 13 residues. CDR1 and CDR2 (germline): MRHNA, SNTAGT. Trimming took 3 bases from V and 7 from J, leaving 13 bases between them.

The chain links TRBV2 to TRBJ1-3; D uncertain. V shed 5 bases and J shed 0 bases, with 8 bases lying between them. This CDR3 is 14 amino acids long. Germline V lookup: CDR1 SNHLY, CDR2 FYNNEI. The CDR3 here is CASSQSPSGNTIYF. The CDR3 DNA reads TGTGCCAGCAGTCAAAGCCCCTCTGGAAACACCATATATTTT.

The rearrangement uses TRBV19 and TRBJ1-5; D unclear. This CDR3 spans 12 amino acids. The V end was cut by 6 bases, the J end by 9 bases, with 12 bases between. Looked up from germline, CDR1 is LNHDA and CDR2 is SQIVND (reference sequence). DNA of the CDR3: TGTGCCAGTAGCGAAGAAAGAGGGCCCCAGCATTTT. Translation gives CASSEERGPQHF. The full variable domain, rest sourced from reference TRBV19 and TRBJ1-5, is DGGITQSPKYLFRKEGQNVTLSCEQNLNHDAMYWYRQDPGQGLRLIYYSQIVNDFQKGDIAEGYSVSREKKESFPLTVTSAQKNPTAFYLCASSEERGPQHFGDGTRLSIL.

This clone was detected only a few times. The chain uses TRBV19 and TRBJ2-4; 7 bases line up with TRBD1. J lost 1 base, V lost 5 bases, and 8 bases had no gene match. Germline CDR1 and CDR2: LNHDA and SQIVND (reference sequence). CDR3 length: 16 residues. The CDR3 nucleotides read TGTGCCAGTAGTCTTCTGGACAGGCCCGCCAAAAACATTCAGTACTTC. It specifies CASSLLDRPAKNIQYF.

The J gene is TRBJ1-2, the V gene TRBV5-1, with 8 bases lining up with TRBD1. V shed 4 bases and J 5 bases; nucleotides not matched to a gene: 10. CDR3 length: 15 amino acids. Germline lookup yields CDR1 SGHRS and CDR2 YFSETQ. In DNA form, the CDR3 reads TGCGCCAGCAGCCGGGGAGGACAGGGAATTTATGGCTACACCTTC. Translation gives CASSRGGQGIYGYTF.

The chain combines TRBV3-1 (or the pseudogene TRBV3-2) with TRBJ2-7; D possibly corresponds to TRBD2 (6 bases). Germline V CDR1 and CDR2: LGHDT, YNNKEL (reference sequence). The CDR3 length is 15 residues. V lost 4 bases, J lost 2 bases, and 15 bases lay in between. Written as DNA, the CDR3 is TGTGCCAGCAGCCCGGGACTTCAGGACCCCTACGAGCAGTACTTC. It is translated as CASSPGLQDPYEQYF.

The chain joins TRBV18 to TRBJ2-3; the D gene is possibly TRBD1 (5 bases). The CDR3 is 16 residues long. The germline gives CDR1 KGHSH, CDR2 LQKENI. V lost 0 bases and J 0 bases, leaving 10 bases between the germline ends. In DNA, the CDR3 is TGTGCCAGCTCACCACCCGCCAGGGCTAGCACAGATACGCAGTATTTT. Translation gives CASSPPARASTDTQYF.

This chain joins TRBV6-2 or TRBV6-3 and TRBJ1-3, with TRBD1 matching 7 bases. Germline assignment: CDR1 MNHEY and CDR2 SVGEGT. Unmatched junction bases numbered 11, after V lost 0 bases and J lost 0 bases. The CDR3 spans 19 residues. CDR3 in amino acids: CASSYSAKTGRNSGNTIYF. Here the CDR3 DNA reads TGTGCCAGCAGTTACTCGGCAAAGACAGGGCGCAACTCTGGAAACACCATATATTTT.

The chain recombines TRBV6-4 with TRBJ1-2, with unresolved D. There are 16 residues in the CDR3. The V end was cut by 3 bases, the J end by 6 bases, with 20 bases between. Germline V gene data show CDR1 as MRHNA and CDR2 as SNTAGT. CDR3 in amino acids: CASSEPNCQVLHGYTF. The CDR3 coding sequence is TGTGCCAGCAGTGAACCAAACTGCCAGGTACTTCATGGCTACACCTTC.

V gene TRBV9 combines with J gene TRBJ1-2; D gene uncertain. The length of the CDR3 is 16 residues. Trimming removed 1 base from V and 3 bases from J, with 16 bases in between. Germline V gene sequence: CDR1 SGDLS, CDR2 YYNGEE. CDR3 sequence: CASSVPLSGFDYGYTF. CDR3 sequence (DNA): TGTGCCAGCAGCGTACCCTTGAGCGGGTTTGACTATGGCTACACCTTC.

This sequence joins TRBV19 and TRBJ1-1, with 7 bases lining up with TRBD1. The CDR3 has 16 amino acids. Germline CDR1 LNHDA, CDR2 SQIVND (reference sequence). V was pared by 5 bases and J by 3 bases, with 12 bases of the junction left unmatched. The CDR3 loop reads CASSPSGGRSDTEAFF. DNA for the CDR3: TGTGCCAGTAGTCCGTCAGGGGGGAGGTCTGACACTGAAGCTTTCTTT.

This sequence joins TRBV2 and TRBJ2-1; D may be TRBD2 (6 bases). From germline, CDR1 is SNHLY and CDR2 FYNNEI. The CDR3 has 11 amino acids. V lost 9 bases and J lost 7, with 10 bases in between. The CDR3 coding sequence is TGTGCCAGGGGACTGGGGAATGAGCAGTTCTTC. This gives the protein CARGLGNEQFF.

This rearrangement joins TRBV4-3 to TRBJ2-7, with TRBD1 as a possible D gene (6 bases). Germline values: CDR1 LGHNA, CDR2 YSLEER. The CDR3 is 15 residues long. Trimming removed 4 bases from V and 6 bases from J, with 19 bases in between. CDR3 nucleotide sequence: TGCGCCAGCAGCCCGCAGGCGACAGGAATCTCCGAGCAGTACTTC. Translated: CASSPQATGISEQYF.

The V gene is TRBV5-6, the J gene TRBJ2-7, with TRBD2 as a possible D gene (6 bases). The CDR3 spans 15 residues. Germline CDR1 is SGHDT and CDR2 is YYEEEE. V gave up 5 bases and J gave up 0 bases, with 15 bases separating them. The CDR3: CASRLSGSSSYEQYV. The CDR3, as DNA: TGTGCCAGCAGGCTGAGCGGGTCGAGCTCCTACGAGCAGTACGTC.

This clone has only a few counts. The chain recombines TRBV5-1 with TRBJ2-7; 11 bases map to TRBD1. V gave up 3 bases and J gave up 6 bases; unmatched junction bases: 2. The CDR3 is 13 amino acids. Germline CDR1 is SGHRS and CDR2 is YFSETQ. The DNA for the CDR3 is TGCGCCAGCAGCTCCGGGACAGGGGGCGAGCAGTACTTC. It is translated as CASSSGTGGEQYF.

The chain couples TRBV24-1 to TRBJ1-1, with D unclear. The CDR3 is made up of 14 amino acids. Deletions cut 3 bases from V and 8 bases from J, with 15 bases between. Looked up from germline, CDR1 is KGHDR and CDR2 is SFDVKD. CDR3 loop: CATSDPRRPVEAFF. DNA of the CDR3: TGTGCCACCAGTGATCCCAGGAGGCCGGTAGAAGCTTTCTTT.

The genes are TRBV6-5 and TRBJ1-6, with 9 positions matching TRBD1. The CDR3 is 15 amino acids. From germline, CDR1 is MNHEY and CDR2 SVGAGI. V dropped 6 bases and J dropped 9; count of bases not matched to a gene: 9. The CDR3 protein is CASRSGQGIGSPLHF. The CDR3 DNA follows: TGTGCCAGCAGGTCGGGACAGGGAATCGGTTCACCCCTCCACTTT.